This T cell receptor beta chain was sequenced for a study of graft-versus-host responses after intestinal transplantation (dated by TCRdb to the early 2020s). General notes on the study: Recipients received multivisceral, liver-intestinal, or isolated intestinal transplants. Anti-thymocyte globulin induction was given to all recipients, followed by maintenance tacrolimus and steroids for roughly 3 years. After intestinal transplantation, graft-versus-host and host-versus-graft alloreactive T cell clones in the graft, circulation and bone marrow were tracked using bulk TCR-beta CDR3 sequencing. Alloreactive clones were identified by sequencing pre-transplant mixed lymphocyte reaction products and comparing these products with unstimulated pre-transplant donor and recipient T cells. A cohort of under 30 intestinal transplant recipients, including one retransplant, was enrolled, and a few patients lacking pretransplant specimens were excluded. A peak of at least 4% donor T cells among recipient peripheral blood mononuclear cells was the definition used for donor T cell macrochimerism. Instead of going to the commercial service, samples from a few later patients were sequenced in-house on an Illumina MiSeq and processed with MiXCR. Results the study describes overall, beyond this receptor: Early after transplant, declines in HvG clones were associated with peak levels of circulating GvH clones. GvH clones turned up in recipient bone marrow, with some appearing earlier in ileal mucosa or blood, a pattern consistent with an intestinal mucosal origin. The relatively low number and heterogeneity of intestinal transplant patients limited the conclusions. High GvH to HvG T cell clonal ratios were observed in the allografts of patients with donor T cell macrochimerism.

The meaning of the sample's time point label: cells obtained before transplantation from donor or recipient. In the mixed lymphocyte reactions, some 200,000 CFSE-labeled pre-transplant responders were plated with some 200,000 irradiated violet-dye-labeled stimulators and cultured for approximately six days. After the mixed lymphocyte reaction, proliferating CD3+CD4+CFSE-low and CD3+CD8+CFSE-low responder cells were FACS-sorted on a BD Influx sorter. The library was built by means of the immunoSEQ multiplex PCR assay. For most patients, genomic DNA was isolated using the Qiagen DNeasy Blood and Tissue Kit and was shipped frozen to Adaptive Biotechnologies for TCR sequencing. For most patients, high-throughput TCR-beta CDR3 sequencing of genomic DNA was performed by Adaptive Biotechnologies. Regarding the original processing steps: Adaptive's ImmunoSEQ software supplied the TCR sequencing data for roughly 17 patients, while MiXCR and VDJtools were used to process a few other patients. To correct CD4 versus CD8 sorting errors, sequences present in both subsets at a frequency ratio below 5:1 were removed. CDR3 nucleotide sequences shared between donor and recipient were removed because the origin of such sequences could not be assigned. To count as alloreactive, a clone needed at least 2-fold expansion over unstimulated cells and a minimum CFSE-low frequency of 0.002% (template counts) or 0.001% (read counts). Clones were considered mappable if detected in sequenced pre-transplant spleen, lymph node, or MLR CFSE-low populations of the donor or recipient. Cumulative frequency of alloreactive clones was calculated as a percentage of all sequences weighted by copy number. TCRdb obtained this table from immuneACCESS and retained in-frame rearrangements with V and J assigned. These tables miss some clones; where compared with another copy, unresolved V genes account for less than half of the shortfall, and the remainder is unexplained. V and J calls and clone size are given by that table; D and trimming were obtained from the DNA. Within this sample are over 20,000 clones, with around 44% of them counted one time only. 0.88% of the sample comes from the top ten.

V lost 3 bases and J lost 1 base, and the count of bases not matched to a germline gene is 8. The CDR3 sequence holds 18 residues, the cysteine and phenylalanine included. This entry keeps only the CDR3 DNA: 54 bases, framed from base 1. The germline V gene gives CDR1 as SGDLS and CDR2 as YYNGEE. Comment on this clone: No base qualities exist here, and no much larger clone lies one base off it.

The sequenced sample was alloreactive CD4+ T cells from a mixed lymphocyte reaction culture, obtained before intestinal transplant. Reading the label with the study, this specimen's cell subset or site is: CFSE-low proliferating T cells sorted from roughly six-day pre-transplant mixed lymphocyte reaction (GvH or HvG direction). The rearrangement combines TRBV9 with TRBJ2-4; TRBD2 lines up with 12 middle nucleotides. The sequence was obtained from a human patient who received an intestinal transplant. The DNA reads TGTGCCAGCAGCGGTACTAGCGGGGGGATGGGGGCCAAAAACATTCAGTACTTC. It translates as CASSGTSGGMGAKNIQYF.